This T cell receptor (beta chain) was sequenced in a study of CD8 T cells in Susac syndrome. Random hexamers were used to reverse transcribe an amount of about 0.5 to 1 ug RNA. TCR beta CDR3 was amplified by immunoSEQ multiplex PCR. This amplification extended across 54 Vbeta and 13 Jbeta segments. TCRdb ran MiXCR on the immunoSEQ multiplex PCR reads and lists one entry per CDR3 protein. The table includes 95,000 to 150,000 distinct CDR3 sequences, 85% to 95% detected once. Losses at the gene ends were 7 bases for V and 10 bases for J; bases not matched to a gene: 7. This CDR3 contains 12 residues. Germline CDR1 reads ENHRY; CDR2 reads SYGVKD.

This sequence originates from a human donor in good health. V and J are TRBV10-3 and TRBJ1-1; 9 bases line up with TRBD1. The sample was CD4+ T cells from PBMCs. For the CDR3, the DNA is TGTGCCATCAAGGGACAGGGCCCCCCAGCTTTCTTT. Its translation is CAIKGQGPPAFF.